The entry below gives a single TCR beta chain sequence along with its context. Its antigen is not yet known. Nothing much larger sits one base from this clone, and base qualities are not available. These data are taken from a study of identifying expanded T cells in peripheral blood (dated 2019 in TCRdb). In the study overall: Technical replicates were generated by sequencing separate aliquots of the same genomic DNA pool, and four replicates were compared pairwise. Broader findings and caveats from the paper: For all healthy donors, the variance in clone template counts between roughly 2-week samples rose significantly as total template count increased. The binomial model flagged approximately 1.3 differentially abundant clones between technical replicates but approximately 16 over roughly two weeks and around 20 over roughly 4 weeks. The authors expected that biological variance in healthy repertoires might rise further over much longer intervals, such as months to years. Across all healthy-donor time intervals, the beta-binomial model significantly lowered both the number of clones called differentially abundant and the false-positive rate.

The immunoSEQ Assay, which relies on bias-controlled multiplex PCR amplification of genomic DNA, was used to profile TCRbeta CDR3 regions. As for the original processing: To quantify the absolute abundance of each unique TCRbeta CDR3 region, the sequences were collapsed and filtered. Two models were used to test differential abundance: a binomial model (Fisher-equivalent) and a beta-binomial model that adds time-dependent variance fitted from healthy donors. Clones with fewer than 5 combined templates were excluded, and clones with Benjamini-Hochberg FDR below 0.01 were called differentially abundant. Beta-binomial variance was modeled as a function of total template count across the two samples using the form v = (b*log(k)+a)^2. TCRdb provides this immuneACCESS table in a form limited to in-frame rearrangements. Some clones are lacking; in checked studies, under half of them reflect an unresolved V gene, and why the rest are absent is not known. V, J and clone size are those of that table, while D and trimming were read from the DNA. The sample has about 100,000 clones on record, 75% to 90% of them singletons. Of the sample, just over 5.5% is held by the ten largest clones.

No immune events such as infections were documented for the healthy donors during the collection period. Healthy-donor blood repertoires served as a training cohort to calibrate time-dependent variance in a beta-binomial model of T-cell clone differential abundance. There were roughly 10 healthy donors in the training cohort, of whom 3 were female and 7 were male. An age range of about 25 to 64 years, with an average of about 39 years, was recorded for the donors. Whole blood, obtained from a commercial supplier, was collected from each healthy donor at three time points spaced approximately two weeks apart. For immunosequencing, genomic DNA was extracted from unsorted whole blood. The receptor comes from a person aged 18-69 years in good health. The specimen was blood.

The CDR3 reads as follows: CASSYSTGRGTEAFF. The DNA reads as follows: TGTGCCAGCAGTTACTCCACAGGGCGAGGCACTGAAGCTTTCTTT. The receptor chain draws on TRBV6-5 and TRBJ1-1, and TRBD1 may be the D gene, going by 6 matching bases. Via the germline V gene, CDR1 is MNHEY and CDR2 SVGAGI. The CDR3 runs 15 amino acids, cysteine and phenylalanine included. The DNA shown is the 45-base CDR3, in frame from base 1. V drops 0 bases and J drops 4 bases, leaving 12 bases in between.